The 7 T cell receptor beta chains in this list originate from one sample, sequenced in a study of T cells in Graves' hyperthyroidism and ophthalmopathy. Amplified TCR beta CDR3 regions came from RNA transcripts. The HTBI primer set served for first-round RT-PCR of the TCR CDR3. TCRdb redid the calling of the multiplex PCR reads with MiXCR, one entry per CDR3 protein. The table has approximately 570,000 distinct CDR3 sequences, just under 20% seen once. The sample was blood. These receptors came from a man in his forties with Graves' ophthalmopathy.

The DNA of the CDR3 is TGTGCCAGCAGTTTAGGAGGGTCCCATGCTATGAAGCAGTACTTC. As protein: CASSLGGSHAMKQYF. The chain is built from TRBV12-3 or TRBV12-4 and TRBJ2-7; tentatively, D is TRBD2 (5 bases). The CDR3 totals 15 residues. Deletions cut 1 base from V and 8 bases from J, with 18 bases between.

The CDR3, as DNA: TGCAGTGCTATTTCTATCTTCATAGCGGGGGGTATCTACAATGAGCAGTTCTTC. This sequence encodes CSAISIFIAGGIYNEQFF. The chain links TRBV20-1 to TRBJ2-1, with TRBD2 identical over 10 bases. CDR3 length: 18 residues. CDR1 is DFQATT, CDR2 SNEGSKA, per germline (reference sequence). After removal of 4 bases from V and 3 bases from J, the junction contained 15 bases not matched to a gene.

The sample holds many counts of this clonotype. The chain's CDR3 is CASREGQGSDGAPLHF. The CDR3 DNA is TGTGCCAGCAGGGAGGGACAGGGGTCGGACGGTGCACCCCTCCACTTT. The chain carries TRBV6-1 and TRBJ1-6; TRBD1 agrees at 10 bases. The CDR3 has 16 residues. Germline V CDR1 and CDR2: MNHNS, SASEGT. J gave up 11 bases and V 6 bases, and 13 bases lay outside the gene matches.

CDR3 sequence: CSADSGSRTDTQYF. In DNA form, the CDR3 reads TGCAGCGCCGATAGCGGGAGCCGCACAGATACGCAGTATTTT. This chain links TRBV29-1 with TRBJ2-3; TRBD2 agrees at 9 bases. The CDR3 has 14 amino acids. Germline lookup yields CDR1 SQVTM and CDR2 ANQGSEA. The trim removed 7 bases at V and 1 base at J, leaving 6 bases unmatched.

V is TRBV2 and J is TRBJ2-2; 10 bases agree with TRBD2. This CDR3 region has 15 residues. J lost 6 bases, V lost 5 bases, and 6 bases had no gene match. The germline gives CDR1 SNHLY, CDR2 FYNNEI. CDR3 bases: TGTGCCAGCAGTACCAGCGGGGGGGCCGCCGGGGAGCTGTTTTTT. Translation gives CASSTSGGAAGELFF.

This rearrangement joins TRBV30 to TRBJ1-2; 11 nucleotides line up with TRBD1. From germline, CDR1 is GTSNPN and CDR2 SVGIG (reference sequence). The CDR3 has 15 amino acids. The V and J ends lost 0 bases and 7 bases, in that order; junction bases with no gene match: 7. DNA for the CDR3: TGTGCCTGGAGTGTAAACAGCGGGACAGGGGGTGGCTACACCTTC. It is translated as CAWSVNSGTGGGYTF. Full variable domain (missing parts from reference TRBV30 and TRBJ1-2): SQTIHQWPATLVQPVGSPLSLECTVEGTSNPNLYWYRQAAGRGLQLLFYSVGIGQISSEVPQNLSASRPQDRQFILSSKKLLLSDSGFYLCAWSVNSGTGGGYTFGSGTRLTVV.

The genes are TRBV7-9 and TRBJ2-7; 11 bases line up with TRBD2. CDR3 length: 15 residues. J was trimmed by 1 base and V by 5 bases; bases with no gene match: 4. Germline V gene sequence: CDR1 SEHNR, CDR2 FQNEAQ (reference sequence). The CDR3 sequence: CASSATSGMSYEQYF. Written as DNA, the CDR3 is TGTGCCAGCAGCGCGACTAGCGGGATGTCCTACGAGCAGTACTTC. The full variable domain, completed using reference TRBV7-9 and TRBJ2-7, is DTGVSQNPRHKITKRGQNVTFRCDPISEHNRLYWYRQTLGQGPEFLTYFQNEAQLEKSRLLSDRFSAERPKGSFSTLEIQRTEQGDSAMYLCASSATSGMSYEQYFGPGTRLTVT.